The next 29 T cell receptor beta chains were all read from a single sample in a study of blood T cell repertoires in COVID-19. Profiled with immunoSEQ multiplex PCR; TCRdb holds only in-frame clones, not every one. The sample consists of under 200,000 clones, approximately 85% of them appearing once. Source material: peripheral blood. These receptors originate from a middle-aged man with acute or convalescent COVID-19.

This sequence joins TRBV12-5 and TRBJ1-1; D gene uncertain. Trimming took off 5 bases at V and 1 base at J, with 8 bases between the two ends. Germline CDR1 is LGHNT and CDR2 is FRNRAP. CDR3 length equals 13 residues. The CDR3 DNA is TGTGCTAGTGGTGCTACAGAGAACACTGAAGCTTTCTTT. Amino acids: CASGATENTEAFF. Drawing the rest from reference TRBV12-5 and TRBJ1-1, the complete variable domain is DARVTQTPRHKVTEMGQEVTMRCQPILGHNTVFWYRQTMMQGLELLAYFRNRAPLDDSGMPKDRFSAEMPDATLATLKIQPSEPRDSAVYFCASGATENTEAFFGQGTRLTVV.

The V and J genes are TRBV11-2 and TRBJ2-2; D is unclear. CDR1 and CDR2 (germline): SGHAT, FQNNGV. The CDR3 runs to 14 residues. Trimming took 5 bases from V and 3 from J, leaving 10 bases between them. CDR3 amino acids: CASSVRRYTGELFF. The CDR3 DNA sequence: TGTGCCAGCAGCGTCCGCAGATACACCGGGGAGCTGTTTTTT.

The chain couples TRBV5-8 to TRBJ1-5; TRBD1 might be the D (5 bases). With 3 bases removed from V and 9 bases from J, the gap between germline ends came to 7 bases. This CDR3 contains 11 residues. Germline CDR1 and CDR2: SGHTS and YDEGEE. For the CDR3, the DNA is TGTGCCAGCAGCTGGGGGGGGCCCCAGCATTTT. Protein product: CASSWGGPQHF. The full variable domain, completed using reference TRBV5-8 and TRBJ1-5, is EAGVTQSPTHLIKTRGQQATLRCSPISGHTSVYWYQQALGLGLQFLLWYDEGEERNRGNFPPRFSGRQFPNYSSELNVNALELEDSALYLCASSWGGPQHFGDGTRLSIL.

This chain connects TRBV6-2 or TRBV6-3 to TRBJ2-4, with D hard to call. CDR3 size: 15 residues. Germline CDR1 MNHEY, CDR2 SVGEGT. V shed 5 bases and J shed 0 bases, with 11 bases lying between them. Here the CDR3 DNA reads TGTGCCAGCAGTCCCCTGTTACTAGCCAAAAACATTCAGTACTTC. Translation: CASSPLLLAKNIQYF.

This clone was observed a single time. The genes are TRBV5-4 and TRBJ2-2; perhaps TRBD2 as D (6 bases). V lost 0 bases and J lost 6, with 6 bases in between. The CDR3 is made up of 13 amino acids. Looked up from germline, CDR1 is SGHNT and CDR2 is YYREEE (reference sequence). CDR3 region: CASSLGLAGELFF. CDR3 sequence (DNA): TGTGCCAGCAGCTTGGGACTAGCCGGGGAGCTGTTTTTT.

The chain carries TRBV5-4 and TRBJ2-1; 8 bases are a match to TRBD1. CDR1 and CDR2 (germline): SGHNT, YYREEE (reference sequence). J gave up 6 bases and V 4 bases, and 6 bases lay outside the gene matches. The CDR3 loop spans 14 amino acids. This CDR3 reads CASSGQGGPNEQFF. The CDR3 DNA reads as TGTGCCAGCAGCGGACAGGGAGGACCCAATGAGCAGTTCTTC.

The genes are TRBV3-1 (or the pseudogene TRBV3-2) and TRBJ1-1, with D unclear. The germline V and J ends were trimmed by 3 bases and 5 bases, with 16 bases remaining between them. CDR1 is LGHDT, CDR2 YNNKEL, per germline (reference sequence). The CDR3 is 15 amino acids. DNA for the CDR3: TGTGCCAGCAGCCAGAATTGGGGAGGTGGAACTGAAGCTTTCTTT. Translated: CASSQNWGGGTEAFF.

J is TRBJ2-3 and V is TRBV29-1; 9 nucleotides agree with TRBD2. V trimming: 3 bases; J trimming: 1 base; junction bases outside the gene matches: 5. The germline gives CDR1 SQVTM, CDR2 ANQGSEA. CDR3 length: 15 residues. In DNA form, the CDR3 reads TGCAGCGTTGAGCGGGGCGGGGGGGGCACAGATACGCAGTATTTT. Protein sequence: CSVERGGGGTDTQYF.

The rearrangement joins TRBV2 to TRBJ2-7, with a possible D match to TRBD1 (7 bases). Trimming took 4 bases from V and 2 from J, leaving 12 bases between them. The germline V gene has CDR1 SNHLY and CDR2 FYNNEI. This CDR3 is built from 14 residues. CDR3 nucleotides: TGTGCCAGCAGTGTGGGCAGGGGGGCCTACGAGCAGTACTTC. Protein: CASSVGRGAYEQYF.

V gene TRBV6-5 combines with J gene TRBJ1-6, with a tentative D call TRBD1 (6 bases). The V end lost 7 bases, the J end lost 9 bases, and 19 bases lay between the germline ends. CDR1 and CDR2 from the germline V gene are MNHEY and SVGAGI. CDR3 length: 15 amino acids. CDR3 amino acids: CASTIQGGGGSPLHF. CDR3 DNA: TGTGCCAGCACGATACAGGGCGGTGGAGGTTCACCCCTCCACTTT.

The V and J genes are TRBV23-1 and TRBJ1-5, with D tentatively TRBD1 (5 bases). TRBV23-1 is sorted into the ORF group, with uncertain function. This CDR3 is 20 amino acids long. The ends were cut back, 3 bases at V and 0 bases at J, with 24 bases in the middle. Here the CDR3 reads CASSHPGQGTDRYSNQPQHF. The CDR3 DNA is TGCGCCAGCAGTCACCCCGGACAAGGAACAGACAGATATAGCAATCAGCCCCAGCATTTT.

This clone was found a few times. The rearrangement joins TRBV19 to TRBJ2-7; 8 bases are shared with TRBD1. The CDR3 runs to 14 residues. The ends lost 6 bases at V and 2 bases at J; junction bases unmatched: 6. Germline-derived CDR1 and CDR2 are LNHDA and SQIVND (reference sequence). The CDR3 DNA reads as TGTGCCAGTAGACAGGCAGGGGGCCCCTACGAGCAGTACTTC. Its protein is CASRQAGGPYEQYF.

The V and J genes are TRBV3-1 (or the pseudogene TRBV3-2) and TRBJ1-2; tentatively, D is TRBD1 (5 bases). The CDR3 totals 13 residues. With 0 bases removed from V and 8 bases from J, the gap between germline ends came to 10 bases. Looked up from germline, CDR1 is LGHDT and CDR2 is YNNKEL (reference sequence). Written as DNA, the CDR3 is TGTGCCAGCAGCCAAGACAGGGTGGGCGGCTACACCTTC. This codes for CASSQDRVGGYTF.

V and J are TRBV18 and TRBJ2-3; 9 nucleotides match TRBD1. The length of the CDR3 is 15 residues. V gave up 4 bases and J gave up 4 bases; unmatched junction bases: 6. The V gene's germline CDR1 is KGHSH and CDR2 LQKENI. DNA for the CDR3: TGTGCCAGCTCACGTACTACAGGGGGCTCAGATACGCAGTATTTT. Amino acid sequence: CASSRTTGGSDTQYF.

The CDR3 DNA reads TGTGCTAGTGGTTTAGCCCCCAACACTGAAGCTTTCTTT. Its translation is CASGLAPNTEAFF. The rearrangement joins TRBV12-5 to TRBJ1-1; the D is unclear. V was clipped by 3 bases and J by 2 bases, with 7 bases between them. Germline CDR1 and CDR2: LGHNT and FRNRAP. CDR3 length: 13 amino acids.

This sequence joins TRBV18 and TRBJ1-1; 9 bases fit TRBD1. The CDR3 covers 15 residues. The ends lost 3 bases at V and 4 bases at J; junction bases unmatched: 6. CDR1 and CDR2 (germline): KGHSH, LQKENI. The CDR3 DNA follows: TGTGCCAGCTCACCCCTGGGACAGGGCAGCACTGAAGCTTTCTTT. Protein sequence: CASSPLGQGSTEAFF.

The chain has TRBV2 and TRBJ1-5; D remains unclear. Germline CDR1 SNHLY, CDR2 FYNNEI. This CDR3 contains 15 residues. V shed 4 bases and J shed 4 bases, with 14 bases lying between them. As DNA, the CDR3 is TGTGCCAGCAGTGTCGAGGCGAGGCAAAATCAGCCCCAGCATTTT. Encoded protein: CASSVEARQNQPQHF.

The chain uses TRBV7-6 and TRBJ2-5; TRBD2 is a possible D gene (6 bases). Per the germline V gene, CDR1 is SGHVS and CDR2 is FNYEAQ. CDR3 length: 20 residues. V was trimmed by 3 bases and J by 5 bases, leaving 31 bases between them. Written as DNA, the CDR3 is TGTGCCAGCAGCTTGGGAGGCAGACCAACCATTCCCAAAGAAGTGGAGACCCAGTACTTC. Translation gives CASSLGGRPTIPKEVETQYF.

The chain uses TRBV27 and TRBJ1-1; D gene ambiguous. CDR1 and CDR2 from the germline V gene are MNHEY and SMNVEV (reference sequence). This CDR3 has 13 residues. V was clipped by 6 bases and J by 11 bases, with 19 bases between them. The CDR3 loop is CASRLRSWGGAFF. In nucleotides, the CDR3 is TGTGCCAGCAGGCTCAGGTCTTGGGGAGGCGCTTTCTTT.

This rearrangement joins TRBV5-8 to TRBJ2-3; TRBD1 matches at 8 bases. Unmatched junction bases numbered 6, after V lost 0 bases and J lost 3 bases. The length of the CDR3 is 16 residues. From germline, CDR1 is SGHTS and CDR2 YDEGEE. The DNA for the CDR3 is TGTGCCAGCAGCTTGGCTAGGACAGGGAAGACAGATACGCAGTATTTT. Amino acid sequence: CASSLARTGKTDTQYF.

The chain is built from TRBV5-4 and TRBJ1-4, with TRBD1 matching over 12 bases. CDR1 and CDR2 (germline): SGHNT, YYREEE (reference sequence). CDR3 length equals 14 residues. J lost 10 bases, V lost 5 bases, and 6 bases had no gene match. The CDR3 here is CASREGQGAGKLFF. CDR3 bases: TGTGCCAGCAGGGAGGGACAGGGGGCAGGAAAACTGTTTTTT.

This clone was counted once. The chain links TRBV7-2 to TRBJ2-7; tentatively, D is TRBD1 (5 bases). CDR3 length: 14 residues. Germline V CDR1 and CDR2: SGHTA, FQGNSA. Between the trimmed V and J ends, which lost 6 bases and 8 bases, there was a span of 20 bases. In DNA form, the CDR3 reads TGTGCCAGCAGGACTTGGGGCTTAGCTGGGAAGCAGTACTTC. This translates into CASRTWGLAGKQYF.

This chain connects TRBV30 to TRBJ1-5; 9 bases are shared with TRBD1. After removal of 3 bases from V and 3 bases from J, the junction contained 9 bases not matched to a gene. The germline CDR1 and CDR2 sequences are GTSNPN and SVGIG (reference sequence). The CDR3 length is 16 residues. The DNA for the CDR3 is TGTGCCTGGAGCACAGGGACAGGGTTACTCAATCAGCCCCAGCATTTT. Translated, it gives CAWSTGTGLLNQPQHF. The complete variable domain, with remaining parts taken from reference TRBV30 and TRBJ1-5, reads SQTIHQWPATLVQPVGSPLSLECTVEGTSNPNLYWYRQAAGRGLQLLFYSVGIGQISSEVPQNLSASRPQDRQFILSSKKLLLSDSGFYLCAWSTGTGLLNQPQHFGDGTRLSIL.

Here the CDR3 reads CASSLREGGQPQHF. CDR3 DNA sequence: TGTGCCAGCAGTTTACGGGAAGGCGGTCAGCCCCAGCATTTT. The chain combines TRBV27 with TRBJ1-5; D call uncertain. Trimming removed 2 bases at V and 6 bases at J, with 11 bases between. The germline V gene encodes CDR1 MNHEY and CDR2 SMNVEV (reference sequence). The CDR3 has 14 residues.

This chain uses TRBV19 with TRBJ2-4; 7 bases fit TRBD1. Trimming at V came to 0 bases and at J to 6 bases, leaving 8 bases not matched to a gene. This CDR3 has 16 amino acids. Germline V CDR1 and CDR2: LNHDA, SQIVND (reference sequence). DNA of the CDR3: TGTGCCAGTAGTATAGATATGAGGGGGCGCAGAAACATTCAGTACTTC. Amino acids: CASSIDMRGRRNIQYF.

This rearrangement joins TRBV3-1 (or the pseudogene TRBV3-2) to TRBJ1-4; TRBD1 matches 10 bases. The CDR3 extends over 13 amino acids. The V gene end was trimmed by 8 bases and the J gene end by 3 bases; junction bases not matched to a gene: 0. Germline values: CDR1 LGHDT, CDR2 YNNKEL (reference sequence). The CDR3 sequence: CASGQGANEKLFF. CDR3 sequence (DNA): TGTGCCAGCGGACAGGGGGCTAATGAAAAACTGTTTTTT.

V usage is TRBV6-5 and J usage is TRBJ1-2; the match to TRBD1 covers 8 bases. The CDR3 has 11 residues. After removal of 10 bases from V and 8 bases from J, the junction contained 6 bases not matched to a gene. Germline V gives CDR1 MNHEY, CDR2 SVGAGI. CDR3 nucleotide sequence: TGTGCCACCCAGGGGGCGCGGGGCTACACCTTC. Protein product: CATQGARGYTF.

This sequence joins TRBV28 and TRBJ1-5; 8 positions agree with TRBD1. The germline gives CDR1 MDHEN, CDR2 SYDVKM. The CDR3 loop spans 15 amino acids. V trimming: 4 bases; J trimming: 7 bases; junction bases outside the gene matches: 9. The CDR3 bases are TGTGCCAGCAGTTCTCCCGACAGGGGCGGGCAGCCCCAGCATTTT. Its translation: CASSSPDRGGQPQHF.

The rearrangement uses TRBV11-2 and TRBJ2-2, with TRBD2 matching 12 bases. V trimming: 4 bases; J trimming: 5 bases; junction bases outside the gene matches: 11. This CDR3 is built from 18 residues. Germline CDR1 and CDR2: SGHAT and FQNNGV. The CDR3 DNA reads as TGTGCCAGCAGCTCTAGCGGGGGGGCCGTCACCAAGACCGGGGAGCTGTTTTTT. Its translation: CASSSSGGAVTKTGELFF.